The rows below give T cell receptor beta chains drawn from one sample of a study of shared clonotypes between healthy human individuals. Libraries were prepared by immunoSEQ multiplex PCR; TCRdb keeps only in-frame clonotypes and omits some of them. Of millions of clones in the sample, 85% to 95% were seen once. The source material was naive CD4+ T cells sorted from blood. These receptors originate from a man aged 18 to 30 in good health. Each CDR3 is given with its conserved first and last residue. A D gene is named only where the DNA matches it firmly. Size tells how often a clone was seen (once, few, many) or the class of an expanded clone, and some rows leave it out.

V,D,size,J,DNA,CDR3
TRBV13,.,.,TRBJ2-2,TGTGCCAGCAGCTTAAAGGGCACCGGGGAGCTGTTTTTT,CASSLKGTGELFF
TRBV6-6,TRBD1,.,TRBJ2-3,TGTGCCAGCAGCTCCGGGACAGGGTCAGATACGCAGTATTTT,CASSSGTGSDTQYF
TRBV5-5,.,.,TRBJ1-4,TGTGCCAGCAGCCCAGGGACTACAACTAATGAAAAACTGTTTTTT,CASSPGTTTNEKLFF
TRBV7-2,TRBD2,.,TRBJ2-7,TGTGCCAGCACCCGGACTAGCGGGGCCTCCTACGAGCAGTACTTC,CASTRTSGASYEQYF
TRBV28,.,.,TRBJ1-1,TGTGCCAGCAGTTTACGCACGAACACTGAAGCTTTCTTT,CASSLRTNTEAFF
TRBV5-6,TRBD1,.,TRBJ1-6,TGTGCCAGCAGCTGGGACGGGACAGGGGACTCACCCCTCCACTTT,CASSWDGTGDSPLHF
TRBV30,TRBD2,.,TRBJ2-3,TGTGCCTGGAGTGTTGGGACTATTGTGGGAGATACGCAGTATTTT,CAWSVGTIVGDTQYF
TRBV6-9,TRBD1,.,TRBJ1-5,TGTGCCAGCAAGAGGGGGCCCCCAAATCAGCCCCAGCATTTT,CASKRGPPNQPQHF
TRBV2,.,.,TRBJ1-1,TGTGCCAGCAGTAACAGGGCATCTGACACTGAAGCTTTCTTT,CASSNRASDTEAFF
TRBV5-6,TRBD1,.,TRBJ1-1,TGTGCCAGCAGCTTACGACAGGGGAACACTGAAGCTTTCTTT,CASSLRQGNTEAFF
TRBV5-6,.,.,TRBJ2-2,TGTGCCAGCAGCTTGGACAGGCCGAACACCGGGGAGCTGTTTTTT,CASSLDRPNTGELFF
TRBV10-3,.,.,TRBJ2-7,TGTGCCATCGCCGGGTTGGACGAGCAGTACTTC,CAIAGLDEQYF
TRBV6-5,TRBD2,few,TRBJ2-7,TGTGCCAGCAGATCGTACAGCGGGGTTGCCTACGAGCAGTACTTC,CASRSYSGVAYEQYF
TRBV10-2,TRBD2,.,TRBJ2-7,TGCGCCAGCAGTGATACTAGCGGGAGAACTTACGAGCAGTACTTC,CASSDTSGRTYEQYF
TRBV5-4,.,.,TRBJ2-3,TGTGCCAGCAGCCTGAGTGGGGGGGCGCAGACAGATACGCAGTATTTT,CASSLSGGAQTDTQYF
TRBV5-1,TRBD1,.,TRBJ1-4,TGCGCCAGCAGCTTGGGAGGCGACAGGGATGGTGAAAAACTGTTTTTT,CASSLGGDRDGEKLFF
TRBV19,.,.,TRBJ2-3,TGTGCCAGTAGACGGGACCCTAGCACAGATACGCAGTATTTT,CASRRDPSTDTQYF
TRBV14,.,.,TRBJ1-1,TGTGCCAGCAGCGAGGGCACTGAAGCTTTCTTT,CASSEGTEAFF
TRBV28,.,.,TRBJ2-1,TGTGCCAGCAGTTTTGGAGGGAGGAATGAGCAGTTCTTC,CASSFGGRNEQFF
TRBV18,TRBD1,.,TRBJ2-1,TGTGCCAGCTCACCTAGCCCGGACAGGGGAGGTTACAATGAGCAGTTCTTC,CASSPSPDRGGYNEQFF
TRBV5-6,.,once,TRBJ2-7,TGTGCCAGCAGCTTGGGGGGCAGAGCCTACGAGCAGTACTTC,CASSLGGRAYEQYF
TRBV7-9,TRBD1,once,TRBJ1-4,TGTGCCAGCAGTCTCGGACAGGGAGGTGAAAAACTGTTTTTT,CASSLGQGGEKLFF
TRBV7-9,TRBD1,.,TRBJ1-5,TGTGCCAGCAGCTACGGCCGGGACAGGCTCAATCAGCCCCAGCATTTT,CASSYGRDRLNQPQHF
TRBV27,TRBD2,.,TRBJ2-7,TGTGCCAGCAGTTATACCCGACTAGCGGGACTCTACGAGCAGTACTTC,CASSYTRLAGLYEQYF
TRBV20-1,.,.,TRBJ1-2,TGCAGTGCTCAGGGAAACTATGGCTACACCTTC,CSAQGNYGYTF
TRBV6-5,.,.,TRBJ2-3,TGTGCCAGCAGTTACTCACTAGTCCCTCGCACAGATACGCAGTATTTT,CASSYSLVPRTDTQYF
TRBV28,TRBD1,.,TRBJ1-2,TGTGCCAGCAGTGCCTTACCGGGACAGGGAACTAACTATGGCTACACCTTC,CASSALPGQGTNYGYTF
TRBV5-6,.,.,TRBJ2-7,TGTGCCAGCAGCTTGGCATGGGGTACCTACGAGCAGTACTTC,CASSLAWGTYEQYF
TRBV6-5,.,.,TRBJ2-4,TGTGCCAGCAGCGGGAGATTGGCCAAAAACATTCAGTACTTC,CASSGRLAKNIQYF
TRBV5-6,TRBD1,.,TRBJ1-6,TGTGCCAGCAGCTTGGTCAAGGGGGCCGGCTATAATTCACCCCTCCACTTT,CASSLVKGAGYNSPLHF
TRBV6-1,.,.,TRBJ1-2,TGTGCCAGCAGTGAAGCGGGTCCGGGCCAGGGCTACACCTTC,CASSEAGPGQGYTF
TRBV19,.,.,TRBJ1-5,TGTGCCAGCCGGGCGTTAGCATATAGCAATCAGCCCCAGCATTTT,CASRALAYSNQPQHF
TRBV7-8,TRBD1,.,TRBJ2-7,TGTGCCAGCAGCTCGACAGGGTTCTACGAGCAGTACTTC,CASSSTGFYEQYF
TRBV19,.,.,TRBJ2-7,TGTGCCAGTAGTTTCAGGGGAGGTTTTTCCAACGAGCAGTACTTC,CASSFRGGFSNEQYF
TRBV9,.,.,TRBJ2-1,TGTGCCAGCAGCGTAGGGTTCTCCTACAATGAGCAGTTCTTC,CASSVGFSYNEQFF
TRBV5-6,.,.,TRBJ1-6,TGTGCCAGCAGCTTGGGGCAGGGCAACTCACCCCTCCACTTT,CASSLGQGNSPLHF
TRBV7-6,.,.,TRBJ2-2,TGTGCCAGCAGCCTAGGTAGCACCCGTAAAGGGGAGCTGTTTTTT,CASSLGSTRKGELFF
TRBV2,.,.,TRBJ1-6,TGTGCCACCGGCACAGGGACCAATTCACCCCTCCACTTT,CATGTGTNSPLHF
TRBV5-8,.,.,TRBJ1-5,TGTGCCAGCAGCCGGACAGCTAGCAATCAGCCCCAGCATTTT,CASSRTASNQPQHF
TRBV6-1,.,.,TRBJ2-2,TGTGCCAGCAGTGTTGCCCAGGTGAACACCGGGGAGCTGTTTTTT,CASSVAQVNTGELFF
TRBV5-1,.,.,TRBJ1-3,TGCGCCAGCAGCTACTACTCTGGAAACACCATATATTTT,CASSYYSGNTIYF
TRBV5-6,.,.,TRBJ2-7,TGTGCCAGCAGCTTGAAGTACGGCTCCTACGAGCAGTACTTC,CASSLKYGSYEQYF
TRBV6-5,TRBD1,.,TRBJ1-1,TGTGCCAGCAGTTCAAGACAGGGGGGGGCTGAAGCTTTCTTT,CASSSRQGGAEAFF
TRBV6-1,.,.,TRBJ1-5,TGTGCCAGCAATTGGGGGGCTGGTCAGCCCCAGCATTTT,CASNWGAGQPQHF
TRBV30,.,.,TRBJ1-2,TGTGCCTGGTCCGCATCGGGTCGGGAGGGCTACACCTTC,CAWSASGREGYTF
TRBV5-6,.,.,TRBJ1-5,TGTGCCAGCAGCCCAATGATGGCTCAGCCCCAGCATTTT,CASSPMMAQPQHF
TRBV5-1,.,.,TRBJ1-3,TGCGCCAGCAGCGGGTCGACAGGAAACTCTGGAAACACCATATATTTT,CASSGSTGNSGNTIYF
TRBV2,TRBD1,once,TRBJ2-5,TGTGCCAGCAGGGGGACAGGGGCAATCCAAGAGACCCAGTACTTC,CASRGTGAIQETQYF
TRBV19,.,once,TRBJ1-2,TGTGCCAGTAGTCCCGCCCTCGGGGTCATCGGTGGCTACACCTTC,CASSPALGVIGGYTF
TRBV21-1,.,.,TRBJ2-7,TGTGCCAGCAGCAAAAGTGATGGCGGGGCCCGAACCTACGAGCAGTACTTC,CASSKSDGGARTYEQYF
TRBV30,.,.,TRBJ1-6,TGTGCCTGGACAGGGCCCGGTTCACCCCTCCACTTT,CAWTGPGSPLHF
TRBV27,.,.,TRBJ2-1,TGTGCCAGGGCCTATAGCACTGAGCAGTTCTTC,CARAYSTEQFF
TRBV30,.,.,TRBJ1-6,TGTGCCTGGGCCCCTCCTATGGGACTTTTTAATTCACCCCTCCACTTT,CAWAPPMGLFNSPLHF
TRBV29-1,TRBD2,.,TRBJ2-1,TGCAGCGTTGTTCCAGCGGGAGTTTTGTCAGGCGGCAATGAGCAGTTCTTC,CSVVPAGVLSGGNEQFF
TRBV2,TRBD2,.,TRBJ2-5,TGTGCCAGCAGGGAGGTTGGGCGCGGGGGACTTCAAGAGACCCAGTACTTC,CASREVGRGGLQETQYF
TRBV10-3,.,once,TRBJ1-5,TGTGCCATCAGTGAGTCGCTCACAGCCTATCAGCCCCAGCATTTT,CAISESLTAYQPQHF
TRBV7-9,.,.,TRBJ2-3,TGTGCCAGCAGCTTACGTCGGACAGACACAGATACGCAGTATTTT,CASSLRRTDTDTQYF
TRBV10-3,.,once,TRBJ2-3,TGTGCCATCAGTGACCTACAGGGAGATACGCAGTATTTT,CAISDLQGDTQYF
TRBV9,TRBD1,.,TRBJ2-7,TGTGCCAGCAGCGTAGGACAGGGGGGACCCTACGAGCAGTACTTC,CASSVGQGGPYEQYF